This T cell receptor (beta chain) is from a study of cytomegalovirus exposure and HLA in healthy donors. Assay: immunoSEQ multiplex PCR; the TCRdb copy retains only in-frame clones and omits some. There are about 200,000 clones in the sample; around 84% occur only once, and roughly 13% lies in the top ten. CDR1 MNHEY and CDR2 SMNVEV come from the germline V gene (reference sequence). V lost 3 bases, J lost 3 bases, and 8 bases lay in between. The CDR3 length is 13 residues. The chain combines TRBV27 with TRBJ1-1, with a weak D call TRBD1 (5 bases). Sequenced sample: PBMCs. This receptor was taken from a woman aged 30 to 39 in good health and CMV-seropositive. This chain's CDR3 is CASSFGGDTEAFF. The CDR3 DNA sequence: TGTGCCAGCAGTTTCGGGGGGGACACTGAAGCTTTCTTT.